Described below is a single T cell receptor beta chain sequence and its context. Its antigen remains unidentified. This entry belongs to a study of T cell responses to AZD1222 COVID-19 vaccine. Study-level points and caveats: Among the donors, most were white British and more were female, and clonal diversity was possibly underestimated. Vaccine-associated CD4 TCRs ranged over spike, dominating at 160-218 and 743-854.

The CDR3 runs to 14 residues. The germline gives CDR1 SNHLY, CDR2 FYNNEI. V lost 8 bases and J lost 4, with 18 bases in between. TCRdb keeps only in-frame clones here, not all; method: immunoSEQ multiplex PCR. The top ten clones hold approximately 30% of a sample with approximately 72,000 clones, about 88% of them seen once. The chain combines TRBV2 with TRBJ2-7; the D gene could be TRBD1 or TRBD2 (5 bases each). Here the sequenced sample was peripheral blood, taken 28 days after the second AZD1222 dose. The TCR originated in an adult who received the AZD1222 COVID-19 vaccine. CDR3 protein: CASSNPRGKYEQYF. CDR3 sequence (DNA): TGTGCCAGCTCAAACCCCCGGGGCAAATACGAGCAGTACTTC.